Sequencing of this TCR beta chain was carried out in a study of technical replicates of blood from several donors. Some clones are missing from TCRdb's copy, which holds only in-frame ones; the method was immunoSEQ multiplex PCR. The repertoire consists of some 80,000 clones, with approximately 78% occurring once and the leading ten covering approximately 4%. The CDR3 consists of 15 residues. The V gene's germline CDR1 is SGHVS and CDR2 FQNEAQ. V was clipped by 5 bases and J by 1 base; unmatched bases: 7. The sample comprised PBMCs. This sequence was found in a human donor in good health. Some clones in this sample may be carry-over from other donors' samples. The chain combines TRBV7-8 with TRBJ1-1; 7 bases fit TRBD1. The CDR3 region is CASSVQGTENTEAFF. In DNA form, the CDR3 reads TGTGCCAGCAGCGTACAGGGGACAGAGAACACTGAAGCTTTCTTT.